This T cell receptor (beta chain) was recovered during a study of sequential checkpoint blockade in melanoma. The data were produced by immunoSEQ multiplex PCR, yet TCRdb's version contains in-frame clones alone and is incomplete. Of under 20,000 clones listed, about 86% are singletons. Germline V gene data show CDR1 as MDHEN and CDR2 as SYDVKM. The CDR3 totals 13 residues. V trimming: 7 bases; J trimming: 5 bases; junction bases outside the gene matches: 4. Treatment of the sample: randomized to nivolumab then ipilimumab (arm A) or the reverse (arm B). The sequence derives from a human donor with melanoma. This specimen consisted of CD8+ T cells sorted from blood (inferred from file names), obtained from a patient given nivolumab and ipilimumab in sequence. The chain carries TRBV28 and TRBJ2-2; 7 positions agree with TRBD2. The CDR3 DNA is TGTGCCAGCACCCTGGGGGGGACCGGGGAGCTGTTTTTT. Its protein is CASTLGGTGELFF. Using reference TRBV28 and TRBJ2-2 for the parts outside the CDR3, the full variable domain is DVKVTQSSRYLVKRTGEKVFLECVQDMDHENMFWYRQDPGLGLRLIYFSYDVKMKEKGDIPEGYSVSREKKERFSLILESASTNQTSMYLCASTLGGTGELFFGEGSRLTVL.